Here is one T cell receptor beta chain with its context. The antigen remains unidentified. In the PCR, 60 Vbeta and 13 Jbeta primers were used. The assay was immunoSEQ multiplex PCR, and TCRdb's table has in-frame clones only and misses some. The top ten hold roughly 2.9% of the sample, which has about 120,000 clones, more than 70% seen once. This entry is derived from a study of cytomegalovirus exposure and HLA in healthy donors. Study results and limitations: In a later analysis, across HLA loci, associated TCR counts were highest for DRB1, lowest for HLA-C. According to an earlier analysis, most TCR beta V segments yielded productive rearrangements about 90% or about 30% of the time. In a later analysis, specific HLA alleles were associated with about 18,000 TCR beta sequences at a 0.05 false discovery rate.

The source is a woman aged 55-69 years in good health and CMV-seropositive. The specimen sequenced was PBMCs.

CDR3: CASSGEAATGELFF. The CDR3 DNA reads TGTGCCAGCAGCGGTGAGGCAGCCACCGGGGAGCTGTTTTTT. The rearrangement joins TRBV4-2 to TRBJ2-2, with D unclear. The germline V and J ends were trimmed by 5 bases and 4 bases, with 11 bases remaining between them. Per germline, CDR1 LGHNA and CDR2 YNFKEQ. The CDR3 length is 14 residues.